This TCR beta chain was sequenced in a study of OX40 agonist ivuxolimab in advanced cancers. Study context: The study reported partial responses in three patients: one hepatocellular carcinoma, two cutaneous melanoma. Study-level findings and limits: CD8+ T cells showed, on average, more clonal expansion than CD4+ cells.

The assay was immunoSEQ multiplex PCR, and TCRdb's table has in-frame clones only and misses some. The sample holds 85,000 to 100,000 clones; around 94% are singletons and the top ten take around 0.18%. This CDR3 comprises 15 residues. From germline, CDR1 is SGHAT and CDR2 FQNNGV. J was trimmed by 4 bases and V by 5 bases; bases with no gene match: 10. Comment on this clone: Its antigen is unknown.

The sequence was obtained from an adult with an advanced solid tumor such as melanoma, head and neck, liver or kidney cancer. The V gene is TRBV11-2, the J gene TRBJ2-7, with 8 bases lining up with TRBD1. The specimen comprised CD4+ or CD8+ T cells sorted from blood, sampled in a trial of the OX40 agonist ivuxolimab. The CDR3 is CASSRSGTGLYEQYF. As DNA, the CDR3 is TGTGCCAGCAGCCGCTCCGGGACAGGTCTTTACGAGCAGTACTTC.